The sequence of this T cell receptor (beta chain) was determined in a study of shared clonotypes between healthy human individuals. Findings and limits, study-wide: Collection of samples was limited to blood; tissue repertoires likely differ.

In the case of this clone: Its antigen is as yet unknown. The same CDR3 also results from other DNA sequences found in this sample.

Measured with immunoSEQ multiplex PCR; TCRdb has only the in-frame clones, and not every one. The table includes over 950,000 clones, around 77% detected once. Sequenced input: memory CD4+ T cells from PBMCs. Subset of the sample: CD45RA-negative fraction. The origin of this receptor is a man younger than 35 in good health. Some clones in this sample may be carry-over from other donors' samples.

CDR3: CASSVGDRVGSYEQYF. CDR3 in DNA: TGTGCCAGCAGCGTAGGCGACAGGGTCGGGTCCTACGAGCAGTACTTC. This chain joins TRBV9 and TRBJ2-7; 7 positions agree with TRBD1. CDR3 length: 16 residues. Trimming at V came to 0 bases and at J to 1 base, leaving 7 bases not matched to a gene. Germline CDR1 is SGDLS and CDR2 is YYNGEE.